This is a list of T cell receptor beta chains from one sample in a study of regulatory T cells in long-lasting Graves disease. A single record per CDR3 protein comes from TCRdb applying MiXCR to the multiplex PCR reads. Of 400,000 to 500,000 distinct CDR3 sequences in the sample, less than 25% are singletons; the top ten hold 7% to 9.5%. This sample comprised peripheral blood mononuclear cells (PBMCs), obtained when the disease was refractory, from a patient treated with antithyroid drugs. These receptors originate from a female donor with Graves disease. Each CDR3 is given with its conserved first and last residue. The order of the fields is D gene, clone size, J gene, V gene, CDR3 DNA, CDR3 protein. D genes are given only for firm matches. Clone sizes are given selectively: once, few, many, or a class where the clone is expanded.

D gene: .; clone size: few; J gene: TRBJ2-1; V gene: TRBV6-5; CDR3 DNA: TGTGCCAGCAGTTCGACCCTATACGATGAGCAGTTCTTC; CDR3 protein: CASSSTLYDEQFF
D gene: TRBD2; clone size: many; J gene: TRBJ2-1; V gene: TRBV2; CDR3 DNA: TGTGCCAGCAGCGATTACGGGTCTTCGGGGGGTTTC; CDR3 protein: CASSDYGSSGGF
D gene: .; clone size: few; J gene: TRBJ1-5; V gene: TRBV20-1; CDR3 DNA: TGCAGTGCTAGAACCAACCAGAATAATCAGCCCCAGCATTTT; CDR3 protein: CSARTNQNNQPQHF
D gene: .; clone size: .; J gene: TRBJ1-1; V gene: TRBV29-1; CDR3 DNA: TGCAGCGTTGTCCTACGGGCGGGTGGTGAGGCTTTCTTT; CDR3 protein: CSVVLRAGGEAFF
D gene: .; clone size: .; J gene: TRBJ1-6; V gene: TRBV3-1; CDR3 DNA: TGTGCCAGCAGCCAAGTGGGACGGTCGTTTTCACCCCTCCACTTT; CDR3 protein: CASSQVGRSFSPLHF
D gene: .; clone size: few; J gene: TRBJ2-7; V gene: TRBV11-1; CDR3 DNA: TGTGCCAGCAGCCCCCAACCCTACGAGCAGTACTTC; CDR3 protein: CASSPQPYEQYF
D gene: TRBD1; clone size: few; J gene: TRBJ1-4; V gene: TRBV3-1; CDR3 DNA: TGTGCCAGCAGCCGACGCAGGGGGCAGGTTAATGAAAAACTGTTTTTT; CDR3 protein: CASSRRRGQVNEKLFF
D gene: TRBD1; clone size: .; J gene: TRBJ2-7; V gene: TRBV6-2/TRBV6-3; CDR3 DNA: TGTGCCAGCCGAGCGACAGGGTATACGTCATCATCGTACTTC; CDR3 protein: CASRATGYTSSSYF
D gene: .; clone size: .; J gene: TRBJ2-2; V gene: TRBV19; CDR3 DNA: TGTGCCATTAGGGCACAGAGCACCGGGGAGCTGTTTTTT; CDR3 protein: CAIRAQSTGELFF
D gene: .; clone size: many; J gene: TRBJ1-1; V gene: TRBV11-2; CDR3 DNA: TGTGCCAGCGGTACCGGGCCCGAAGGAGGCACTGAAGCTTTCTTT; CDR3 protein: CASGTGPEGGTEAFF
D gene: .; clone size: .; J gene: TRBJ2-7; V gene: TRBV5-1; CDR3 DNA: TGCGCCAGCGCGCCAGCTGTAAGCTCCTACGAGCAGTACTTC; CDR3 protein: CASAPAVSSYEQYF
D gene: TRBD1; clone size: few; J gene: TRBJ1-3; V gene: TRBV6-9; CDR3 DNA: TGTGCCAGCAGTTACCGGGACAGTACCCGCTCTGGAAACACCATATATTTT; CDR3 protein: CASSYRDSTRSGNTIYF
D gene: .; clone size: few; J gene: TRBJ2-7; V gene: TRBV18; CDR3 DNA: TGTGCCAGCTCACCCCTTTCTCAGGGCCACGAGCAGTACTTC; CDR3 protein: CASSPLSQGHEQYF
D gene: .; clone size: few; J gene: TRBJ2-7; V gene: TRBV20-1; CDR3 DNA: TGCAGTGCTAGGGGTGGGCCCCGAAGGGCGCCTTACGAGCAGTACTTC; CDR3 protein: CSARGGPRRAPYEQYF
D gene: TRBD2; clone size: many; J gene: TRBJ2-7; V gene: TRBV7-3; CDR3 DNA: TGTGCCAGCAGCCCCGGGACTAGCGACTCGTACGAGCAGTACTTC; CDR3 protein: CASSPGTSDSYEQYF
D gene: .; clone size: .; J gene: TRBJ2-7; V gene: TRBV18; CDR3 DNA: TGTGCCAGCTCACCAAGGTCAGGAGACGAGCAGTACTTC; CDR3 protein: CASSPRSGDEQYF
D gene: TRBD1; clone size: many; J gene: TRBJ2-1; V gene: TRBV28; CDR3 DNA: TGTGCCAGCACCCGGGACAGGGGTTACAATGAGCAGTTCTTC; CDR3 protein: CASTRDRGYNEQFF
D gene: .; clone size: few; J gene: TRBJ2-7; V gene: TRBV18; CDR3 DNA: TGTGCCAGCTCACCACCGGTGGTAGGCGAGCAGTACTTC; CDR3 protein: CASSPPVVGEQYF
D gene: TRBD1; clone size: once; J gene: TRBJ2-7; V gene: TRBV7-6; CDR3 DNA: TGTGCCAGCAGCTTAGACCCAGGGGACAGGGACTACGAGCAGTACTTC; CDR3 protein: CASSLDPGDRDYEQYF
D gene: .; clone size: many; J gene: TRBJ1-1; V gene: TRBV7-8; CDR3 DNA: TGTGCCAGCAGCTTATCGGGCTACGGGACTGAAGCTTTCTTT; CDR3 protein: CASSLSGYGTEAFF
D gene: .; clone size: few; J gene: TRBJ1-1; V gene: TRBV6-2/TRBV6-3; CDR3 DNA: TGTGCCAGCAGCCACCGACAGCTGAACACTGAAGCTTTCTTT; CDR3 protein: CASSHRQLNTEAFF
D gene: TRBD1; clone size: .; J gene: TRBJ1-1; V gene: TRBV9; CDR3 DNA: TGTGCCAGCAGCGTAGATTCAGGGGGCGAGGTTGAAGCTTTCTTT; CDR3 protein: CASSVDSGGEVEAFF
D gene: .; clone size: .; J gene: TRBJ2-2; V gene: TRBV5-5; CDR3 DNA: TGTGCCAGCAGCTTGATAAGCGGAGACACCGGGGAGCTGTTTTTT; CDR3 protein: CASSLISGDTGELFF
D gene: .; clone size: few; J gene: TRBJ2-7; V gene: TRBV29-1; CDR3 DNA: TGCAGCGTCCGGGCCCGATTACATGTCTCCGAGCAGTACTTC; CDR3 protein: CSVRARLHVSEQYF
D gene: .; clone size: .; J gene: TRBJ2-1; V gene: TRBV7-9; CDR3 DNA: TGTGCCAGCAGCTTGGGTTACAGCTCCTACAATGAGCAGTTCTTC; CDR3 protein: CASSLGYSSYNEQFF
D gene: TRBD1; clone size: .; J gene: TRBJ1-5; V gene: TRBV6-1; CDR3 DNA: TGTGCCAGCAGCCCGGGACAGAGTGGGAATCAGCCCCAGCATTTT; CDR3 protein: CASSPGQSGNQPQHF
D gene: .; clone size: many; J gene: TRBJ1-5; V gene: TRBV28; CDR3 DNA: TGTGCCAGCAGTTCGCCGGCGGGGTTTAACAATCAGCCCCAGCATTTT; CDR3 protein: CASSSPAGFNNQPQHF
D gene: .; clone size: many; J gene: TRBJ2-2; V gene: TRBV28; CDR3 DNA: TGTGCCAGCAGTTCTTACGACGCGAACACCGGGGAGCTGTTTTTT; CDR3 protein: CASSSYDANTGELFF
D gene: .; clone size: many; J gene: TRBJ2-7; V gene: TRBV6-1; CDR3 DNA: TGTGCCAGCGGGCGGAGAATCTCCTACGAGCAGTACTTC; CDR3 protein: CASGRRISYEQYF
D gene: .; clone size: few; J gene: TRBJ2-5; V gene: TRBV27; CDR3 DNA: TGTGCCAGCAGCCCCCCTTCTAAGACCCAGTACTTC; CDR3 protein: CASSPPSKTQYF
D gene: .; clone size: many; J gene: TRBJ1-2; V gene: TRBV27; CDR3 DNA: TGTGCCAGCAGTTTCCGGGAGAACTATGGCTACACCTTC; CDR3 protein: CASSFRENYGYTF
D gene: .; clone size: .; J gene: TRBJ2-1; V gene: TRBV5-1; CDR3 DNA: TGCGCCAGCAGCTTGGATACGTTTGTAAATGAGCAGTTCTTC; CDR3 protein: CASSLDTFVNEQFF
D gene: TRBD1; clone size: .; J gene: TRBJ1-3; V gene: TRBV6-1; CDR3 DNA: TGTGCCAGCAGTAACAGGGGATCCGGAAACACCATATATTTT; CDR3 protein: CASSNRGSGNTIYF
D gene: .; clone size: many; J gene: TRBJ2-7; V gene: TRBV11-3; CDR3 DNA: TGTGCCAGCAGCTTTGGCCTCGGTAACGAGCAGTACTTC; CDR3 protein: CASSFGLGNEQYF
D gene: TRBD1; clone size: few; J gene: TRBJ1-2; V gene: TRBV6-1; CDR3 DNA: TGTGCCAGCAGTCGGCGACAGGGGGGGTCAGACTATGGCTACACCTTC; CDR3 protein: CASSRRQGGSDYGYTF
D gene: .; clone size: .; J gene: TRBJ1-2; V gene: TRBV10-2; CDR3 DNA: TGCGCCAGCAGTGAACGACAGCCTTATGGCTACACCTTC; CDR3 protein: CASSERQPYGYTF
D gene: .; clone size: many; J gene: TRBJ1-1; V gene: TRBV10-3; CDR3 DNA: TGTGCCATCAGTTCCAGGGGAGAGTCCGGTGAAGCTTTCTTT; CDR3 protein: CAISSRGESGEAFF
D gene: .; clone size: many; J gene: TRBJ1-6; V gene: TRBV12-3/TRBV12-4; CDR3 DNA: TGTGCCAGCAGTTTAGGTTCTCAAAAAGGGTCACCCCTCCACTTT; CDR3 protein: CASSLGSQKGSPLHF
D gene: TRBD1; clone size: .; J gene: TRBJ1-1; V gene: TRBV6-1; CDR3 DNA: TGTGCCAGCAGTCTCAGACGGGGGACAGGGGGCGCAGGAACTGAAGCTTTCTTT; CDR3 protein: CASSLRRGTGGAGTEAFF
D gene: .; clone size: many; J gene: TRBJ1-1; V gene: TRBV28; CDR3 DNA: TGTGCCACGGGGCCGGACCCGAACACTGAAGCTTTCTTT; CDR3 protein: CATGPDPNTEAFF
D gene: TRBD1; clone size: .; J gene: TRBJ2-2; V gene: TRBV7-9; CDR3 DNA: TGTGCCAGCAGTTCGGGACAGGCGGAGCTGTTTTTT; CDR3 protein: CASSSGQAELFF
D gene: TRBD2; clone size: few; J gene: TRBJ2-2; V gene: TRBV24-1; CDR3 DNA: TGTGCCACCAGTGGGACTAGCGGGAGATCCTCGGTCACCGGGGAGCTGTTTTTT; CDR3 protein: CATSGTSGRSSVTGELFF
D gene: TRBD1; clone size: many; J gene: TRBJ2-7; V gene: TRBV7-2; CDR3 DNA: TGTGCCAGCAGGATAGGAGGACAGGGTAAAAACGAGCAGTACTTC; CDR3 protein: CASRIGGQGKNEQYF
D gene: .; clone size: few; J gene: TRBJ1-6; V gene: TRBV5-4; CDR3 DNA: TGTGCCAGCAGCTTGGGATCAGGTTTTTATAATTCACCCCTCCACTTT; CDR3 protein: CASSLGSGFYNSPLHF
D gene: .; clone size: .; J gene: TRBJ2-5; V gene: TRBV6-1; CDR3 DNA: TGTGCCAGCAGCCCTATCAGGGGGGGATTGACCCAGTACTTC; CDR3 protein: CASSPIRGGLTQYF
D gene: .; clone size: few; J gene: TRBJ2-2; V gene: TRBV12-3/TRBV12-4; CDR3 DNA: TGTGCCAGCAGCCGAGGATTTGGGGACACCGGGGAGCTGTTTTTT; CDR3 protein: CASSRGFGDTGELFF
D gene: .; clone size: .; J gene: TRBJ2-1; V gene: TRBV2; CDR3 DNA: TGTGCCAGCAGTGGGCCACTAAGTACATACAATGAGCAGTTCTTC; CDR3 protein: CASSGPLSTYNEQFF
D gene: TRBD2; clone size: .; J gene: TRBJ2-1; V gene: TRBV20-1; CDR3 DNA: TGCAGTGCTAGAATTTTAGCGGGAACCAACTACAATGAGCAGTTCTTC; CDR3 protein: CSARILAGTNYNEQFF
D gene: TRBD1; clone size: few; J gene: TRBJ1-6; V gene: TRBV10-3; CDR3 DNA: TGTGCCAGACTTGGACAGGTCGGATCACCCCTCCACTTT; CDR3 protein: CARLGQVGSPLHF